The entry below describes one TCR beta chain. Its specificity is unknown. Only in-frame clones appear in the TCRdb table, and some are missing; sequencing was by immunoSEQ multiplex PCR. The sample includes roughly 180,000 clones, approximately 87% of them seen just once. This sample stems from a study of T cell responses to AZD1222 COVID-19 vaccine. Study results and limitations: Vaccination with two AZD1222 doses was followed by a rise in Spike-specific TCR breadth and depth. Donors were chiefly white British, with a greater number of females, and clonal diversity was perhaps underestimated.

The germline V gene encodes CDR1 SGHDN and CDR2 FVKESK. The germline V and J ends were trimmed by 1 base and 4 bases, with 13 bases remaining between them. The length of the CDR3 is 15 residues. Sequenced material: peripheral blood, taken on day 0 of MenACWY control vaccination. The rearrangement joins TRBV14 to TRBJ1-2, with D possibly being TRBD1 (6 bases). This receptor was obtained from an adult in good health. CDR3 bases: TGTGCCAGCAGCCAAGTAGCGCTGGACAGCTATGGCTACACCTTC. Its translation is CASSQVALDSYGYTF.